These T cell receptor beta chains were read from a single sample in a study. Via MiXCR, TCRdb re-called the RT-PCR reads, giving one row per CDR3 protein. Counted here are about 680,000 distinct CDR3 sequences, 14% occurring once; the ten biggest clones make up 3.6%. The sequenced sample was memory CD4+ T cells from blood. The receptors were gathered from a female donor in good health, serving as a healthy control. Both conserved end residues are part of each CDR3. D genes are given only for firm matches. Size is stated for part of the rows, as once, few or many counts, or as a class when the clone is expanded.

16	TRBD1	TRBV29-1	TRBJ2-3	many	CSVGSGTGEMGATQYF	TGCAGCGTTGGGTCCGGGACAGGGGAAATGGGTGCTACGCAGTATTTT
14	NA	TRBV7-9	TRBJ2-2	few	CASSPPRSGGELFF	TGTGCCAGCAGCCCCCCCCGGTCAGGAGGGGAGCTGTTTTTT
12	TRBD1	TRBV2	TRBJ2-1	NA	CASMTTGTGKFF	TGTGCCAGCATGACTACCGGGACAGGGAAGTTCTTC
18	TRBD2	TRBV5-1	TRBJ2-1	many	CASSSDGLAGRGSNEQFF	TGCGCCAGCAGCTCAGACGGACTAGCGGGGCGGGGGAGCAATGAGCAGTTCTTC
15	NA	TRBV5-5	TRBJ2-2	NA	CASTFRPMNTGELFF	TGTGCCAGCACCTTTCGCCCTATGAACACCGGGGAGCTGTTTTTT
14	NA	TRBV24-1	TRBJ2-7	few	CATSAQGTVYEQYF	TGTGCCACCAGTGCCCAAGGAACAGTCTACGAGCAGTACTTC
15	TRBD2	TRBV12-3/TRBV12-4	TRBJ2-3	NA	CASSFQAGGPDTQYF	TGTGCCAGCAGTTTCCAAGCGGGAGGGCCGGATACGCAGTATTTT
16	TRBD2	TRBV7-2	TRBJ2-3	NA	CASSPGLAGWADTQYF	TGTGCCAGCAGCCCCGGACTAGCGGGATGGGCAGATACGCAGTATTTT
16	TRBD2	TRBV4-1	TRBJ2-7	few	CASSQIAGGRMYEQYF	TGCGCCAGCAGCCAAATAGCGGGAGGGAGAATGTACGAGCAGTACTTC
15	TRBD2	TRBV5-5	TRBJ2-3	few	CASSLGLAGRVTQYF	TGTGCCAGCAGCTTGGGACTAGCGGGACGGGTTACGCAGTATTTT
16	NA	TRBV4-3	TRBJ1-2	many	CASSQDRWDRSYGYTF	TGCGCCAGCAGCCAAGATCGGTGGGACCGGAGCTATGGCTACACCTTC
17	NA	TRBV20-1	TRBJ1-5	NA	CSARESRGAISNQPQHF	TGCAGTGCTAGAGAGAGTAGGGGGGCGATTAGCAATCAGCCCCAGCATTTT
22	TRBD2	TRBV12-3/TRBV12-4	TRBJ2-1	NA	CASSFGKTRVEGSGGYYNEQFF	TGTGCCAGCAGTTTCGGGAAGACTAGAGTAGAGGGTAGCGGGGGTTACTACAATGAGCAGTTCTTC
16	TRBD2	TRBV6-2/TRBV6-3	TRBJ2-2	few	CASSYWGLAFPGELFF	TGTGCCAGCAGTTATTGGGGACTAGCCTTCCCCGGGGAGCTGTTTTTT
13	NA	TRBV6-5	TRBJ2-2	NA	CASRPLLGGELFF	TGTGCCAGCAGGCCCCTCCTAGGCGGGGAGCTGTTTTTT
15	NA	TRBV20-1	TRBJ1-1	NA	CSAPRAETFNTEAFF	TGCAGTGCGCCAAGGGCAGAGACTTTTAACACTGAAGCTTTCTTT
13	NA	TRBV20-1	TRBJ1-3	NA	CSARDARTNTIYF	TGCAGTGCTAGAGATGCCAGGACAAACACCATATATTTT
17	NA	TRBV3-1	TRBJ2-3	NA	CASSQDPRRGHTDTQYF	TGTGCCAGCAGCCAAGATCCTCGGCGGGGGCACACAGATACGCAGTATTTT
16	NA	TRBV20-1	TRBJ1-5	many	CSARVGSQTSNQPQHF	TGCAGTGCTAGAGTGGGCAGCCAAACTAGCAATCAGCCCCAGCATTTT
15	TRBD1	TRBV7-9	TRBJ2-7	few	CASSPIRQGGYEQYF	TGTGCCAGCAGCCCCATCCGACAGGGGGGATACGAGCAGTACTTC
14	NA	TRBV5-6	TRBJ2-5	NA	CASSLLSYQETQYF	TGTGCCAGCAGCTTATTATCGTATCAAGAGACCCAGTACTTC
19	NA	TRBV27	TRBJ2-4	few	CASSFVGSPSHIAKNIQYF	TGTGCCAGCAGTTTCGTAGGGAGCCCCTCTCACATAGCCAAAAACATTCAGTACTTC
15	NA	TRBV20-1	TRBJ2-5	many	CSARDPKRAQETQYF	TGCAGTGCTAGAGATCCTAAGAGAGCTCAGGAGACCCAGTACTTC
15	TRBD2	TRBV6-5	TRBJ2-7	many	CASSPGLAEIYEQYF	TGTGCCAGCAGCCCCGGACTAGCGGAAATCTACGAGCAGTACTTC